This record looks at one T cell receptor (beta chain) sequence and its context. The target antigen is unknown. V was pared by 1 base and J by 4 bases, with 8 bases between. Germline assignment: CDR1 MNHEY and CDR2 SVGAGI. The CDR3 sequence is 14 residues long. The primer mix had 60 Vbeta and 13 Jbeta primers. Only in-frame clones appear in the TCRdb table, and some are missing; sequencing was by immunoSEQ multiplex PCR. The profile shows 65,000 to 85,000 clones, roughly 76% of them singletons. This entry comes from a study of cytomegalovirus exposure and HLA in healthy donors. Study-wide background: Earlier, some 170 million T cells were analyzed, and about 120 million unique TCR beta sequences were found among them. Overall study results and limits: Trimming of TCR beta V- and J-genes showed a link, identified in a later analysis, to a missense DCLRE1C variant. Many donors shared some public TCRs, even though most TCR sequences were rare.

Sequencing input: PBMCs. The origin of this receptor is a male donor in good health and CMV-seropositive. The chain combines TRBV6-5 with TRBJ2-1; D is perhaps TRBD2 (5 bases). CDR3 protein: CASSYWGVYNEQFF. The CDR3, as DNA: TGTGCCAGCAGTTACTGGGGAGTATACAATGAGCAGTTCTTC.